A single sample is the source of the 3 T cell receptor beta chains below, sequenced in a study of cytomegalovirus exposure and HLA in healthy donors. Libraries were prepared by immunoSEQ multiplex PCR; TCRdb keeps only in-frame clonotypes and omits some of them. There are about 98,000 clones in the sample; about 90% occur only once, and 6% to 6.5% lies in the top ten. Sequencing used PBMCs. The source is a young man in good health and CMV-seropositive.

V gene TRBV19 combines with J gene TRBJ2-3; D is possibly TRBD1 (6 bases). From germline, CDR1 is LNHDA and CDR2 SQIVND (reference sequence). This CDR3 region has 14 residues. Trimming pared 4 bases from V and 0 bases from J, leaving 8 bases between. CDR3: CASSKTGSTDTQYF. DNA of the CDR3: TGTGCCAGTAGTAAGACAGGTAGCACAGATACGCAGTATTTT.

This chain uses TRBV5-1 with TRBJ2-7, with 8 bases lining up with TRBD1. Looked up from germline, CDR1 is SGHRS and CDR2 is YFSETQ. This CDR3 spans 16 amino acids. V shed 2 bases and J 4 bases; nucleotides not matched to a gene: 11. The CDR3 coding sequence is TGCGCCAGCAGCTTAGCAGTGGCAGGGGGCCAATACGAGCAGTACTTC. Translating it yields CASSLAVAGGQYEQYF.

The V call is TRBV5-6, the J call TRBJ1-2; D not resolved. Trimming took off 1 base at V and 5 bases at J, with 12 bases between the two ends. From germline, CDR1 is SGHDT and CDR2 YYEEEE. The CDR3 consists of 14 residues. The CDR3 DNA sequence: TGTGCCAGCAGCTTGCCGGGGTTAGGGTATGGCTACACCTTC. Residues: CASSLPGLGYGYTF.